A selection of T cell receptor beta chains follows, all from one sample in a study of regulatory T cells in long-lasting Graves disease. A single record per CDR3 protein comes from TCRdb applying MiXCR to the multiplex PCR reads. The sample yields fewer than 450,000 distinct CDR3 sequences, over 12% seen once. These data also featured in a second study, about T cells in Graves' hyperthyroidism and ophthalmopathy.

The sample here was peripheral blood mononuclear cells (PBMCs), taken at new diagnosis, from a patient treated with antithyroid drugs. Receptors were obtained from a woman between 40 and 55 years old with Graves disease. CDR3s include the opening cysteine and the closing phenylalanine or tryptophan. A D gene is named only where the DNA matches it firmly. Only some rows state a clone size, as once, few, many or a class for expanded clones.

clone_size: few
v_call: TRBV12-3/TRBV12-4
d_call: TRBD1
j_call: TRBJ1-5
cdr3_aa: CASSSTYTDREGNQPQHF
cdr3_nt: TGTGCCAGCAGTTCGACCTATACAGACAGGGAGGGCAATCAGCCCCAGCATTTT

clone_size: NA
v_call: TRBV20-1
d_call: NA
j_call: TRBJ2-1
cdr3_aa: CSAILPNNEQSF
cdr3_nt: TGCAGTGCTATCTTACCAAACAATGAGCAGTCCTTC

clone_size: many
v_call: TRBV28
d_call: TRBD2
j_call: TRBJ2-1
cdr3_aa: CASSFGVAGAAEQFF
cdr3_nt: TGTGCCAGCAGTTTCGGAGTAGCGGGAGCGGCTGAGCAGTTCTTC

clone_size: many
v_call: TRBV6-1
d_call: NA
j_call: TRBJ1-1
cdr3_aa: CASSPTVNTEAFF
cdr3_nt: TGTGCCAGCAGCCCGACAGTGAACACTGAAGCTTTCTTT

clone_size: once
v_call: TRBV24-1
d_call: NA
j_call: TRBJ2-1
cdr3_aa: CATSDSEGSLYNEQFF
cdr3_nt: TGTGCCACCAGTGATTCCGAAGGGAGCCTGTACAATGAGCAGTTCTTC

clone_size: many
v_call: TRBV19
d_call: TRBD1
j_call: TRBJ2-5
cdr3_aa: CASSGTGGGETQYF
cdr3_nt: TGTGCCAGTAGTGGGACAGGGGGGGGAGAGACCCAGTACTTC

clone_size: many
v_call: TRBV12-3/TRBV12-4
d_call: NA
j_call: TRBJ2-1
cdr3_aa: CASSLALGNEQFF
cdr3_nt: TGTGCCAGCAGTTTAGCGCTCGGCAATGAGCAGTTCTTC

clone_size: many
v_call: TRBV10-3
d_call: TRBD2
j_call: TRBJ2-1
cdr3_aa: CAIKPGLAGGPYNEQFF
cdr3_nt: TGTGCCATCAAACCGGGACTAGCGGGAGGGCCGTACAATGAGCAGTTCTTC

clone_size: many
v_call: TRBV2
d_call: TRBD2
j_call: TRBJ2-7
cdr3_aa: CASRLAGVNEQYF
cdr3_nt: TGTGCCAGCAGGCTAGCGGGAGTAAACGAGCAGTACTTC

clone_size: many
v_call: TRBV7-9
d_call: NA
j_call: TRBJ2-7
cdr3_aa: CASSLGLASEQYF
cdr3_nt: TGTGCCAGCAGCTTGGGTCTAGCCTCCGAGCAGTACTTC

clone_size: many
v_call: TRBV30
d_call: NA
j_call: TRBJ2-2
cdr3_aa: CAWGLQGLAMTGELFF
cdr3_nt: TGTGCCTGGGGGCTTCAGGGGCTGGCTATGACCGGGGAGCTGTTTTTT

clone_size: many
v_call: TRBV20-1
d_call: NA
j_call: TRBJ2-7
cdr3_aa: CSANEDGPGEQYF
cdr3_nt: TGCAGTGCTAACGAGGACGGCCCCGGGGAGCAGTACTTC

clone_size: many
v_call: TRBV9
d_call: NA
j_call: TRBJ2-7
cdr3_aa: CASSAGDNSYEQYF
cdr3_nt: TGTGCCAGCAGCGCAGGCGACAACTCCTACGAGCAGTACTTC

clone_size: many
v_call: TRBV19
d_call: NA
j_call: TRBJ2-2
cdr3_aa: CASSIAGSVTGELFF
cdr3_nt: TGTGCCAGTAGTATAGCCGGGAGCGTGACCGGGGAGCTGTTTTTT

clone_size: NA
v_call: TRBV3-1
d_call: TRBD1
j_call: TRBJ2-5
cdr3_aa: CASSRRDRGKETQYF
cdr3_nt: TGTGCCAGCAGCCGCCGGGACAGGGGAAAGGAGACCCAGTACTTC

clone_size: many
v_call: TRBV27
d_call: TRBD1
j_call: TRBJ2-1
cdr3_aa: CASSTGTGLFNEQFF
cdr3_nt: TGTGCCAGCTCGACCGGGACAGGGTTATTCAATGAGCAGTTCTTC

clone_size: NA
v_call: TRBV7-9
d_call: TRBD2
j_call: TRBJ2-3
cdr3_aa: CASNPGWLAGGDTQYF
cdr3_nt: TGTGCCAGCAATCCCGGCTGGCTAGCGGGAGGGGATACGCAGTATTTT

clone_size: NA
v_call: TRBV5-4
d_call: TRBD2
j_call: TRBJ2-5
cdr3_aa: CASSTGGGRETQYF
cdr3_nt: TGTGCCAGCAGCACCGGCGGGGGGCGGGAGACCCAGTACTTC

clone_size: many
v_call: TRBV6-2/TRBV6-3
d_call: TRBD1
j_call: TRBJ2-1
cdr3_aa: CASTTRTGGYNEQFF
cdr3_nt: TGTGCCAGTACCACCCGGACAGGTGGGTACAATGAGCAGTTCTTC

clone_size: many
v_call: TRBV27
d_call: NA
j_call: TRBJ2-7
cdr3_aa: CASSLRGMGSYEQYF
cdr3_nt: TGTGCCAGCAGTTTAAGGGGGATGGGCTCCTACGAGCAGTACTTC

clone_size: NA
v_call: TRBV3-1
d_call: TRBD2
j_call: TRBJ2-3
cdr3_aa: CASSSGITSTDTQYF
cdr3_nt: TGTGCCAGCTCTAGCGGGATAACTAGCACAGATACGCAGTATTTT

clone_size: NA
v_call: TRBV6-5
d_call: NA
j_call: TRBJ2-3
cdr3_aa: CASSYSYNGNSPDTQYF
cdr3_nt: TGTGCCAGCAGTTACTCTTATAACGGGAATTCGCCAGATACGCAGTATTTT

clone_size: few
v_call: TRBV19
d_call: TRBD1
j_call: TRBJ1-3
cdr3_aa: CASSITGTGSGNTIYF
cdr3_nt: TGTGCCAGTAGTATCACGGGGACAGGGAGTGGAAACACCATATATTTT

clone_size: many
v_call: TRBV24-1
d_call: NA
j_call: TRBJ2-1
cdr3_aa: CATSDLRTAYNEQFF
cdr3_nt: TGTGCCACCAGTGACCTAAGGACAGCCTACAATGAGCAGTTCTTC

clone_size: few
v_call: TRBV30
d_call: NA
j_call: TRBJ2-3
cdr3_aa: CAWSVVTDTQYF
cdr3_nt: TGTGCCTGGAGTGTTGTCACAGATACGCAGTATTTT

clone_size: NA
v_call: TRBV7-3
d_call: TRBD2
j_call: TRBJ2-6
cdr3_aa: CASSSLGLAPYSGANVLTF
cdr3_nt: TGTGCCAGCAGCTCCCTAGGACTAGCGCCCTACTCTGGGGCCAACGTCCTGACTTTC

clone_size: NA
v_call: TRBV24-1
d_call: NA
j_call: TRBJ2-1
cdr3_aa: CATSGGALYNEQFF
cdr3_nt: TGTGCCACCAGTGGAGGGGCGTTATACAATGAGCAGTTCTTC

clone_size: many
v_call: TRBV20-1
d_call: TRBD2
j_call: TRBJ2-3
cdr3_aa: CSARPLASGSTDTQYF
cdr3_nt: TGCAGTGCTAGACCCTTGGCTAGCGGGAGCACAGATACGCAGTATTTT

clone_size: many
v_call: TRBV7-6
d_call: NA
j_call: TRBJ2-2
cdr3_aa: CASSSTGEADTGELFF
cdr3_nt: TGTGCCAGCAGCTCAACCGGAGAGGCGGACACCGGGGAGCTGTTTTTT

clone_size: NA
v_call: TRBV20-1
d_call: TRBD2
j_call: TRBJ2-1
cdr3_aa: CSATAGEVYNEQFF
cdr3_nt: TGCAGTGCTACAGCGGGAGAAGTATACAATGAGCAGTTCTTC

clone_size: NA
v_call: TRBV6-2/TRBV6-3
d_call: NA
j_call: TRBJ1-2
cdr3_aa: CASSEYVGQNYGYTF
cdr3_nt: TGTGCCAGCAGTGAATACGTAGGCCAGAACTATGGCTACACCTTC

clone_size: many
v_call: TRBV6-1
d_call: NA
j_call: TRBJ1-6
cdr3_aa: CASSEAGTYNSPLHF
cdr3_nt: TGTGCCAGCAGTGAAGCCGGGACCTATAATTCACCCCTCCACTTT

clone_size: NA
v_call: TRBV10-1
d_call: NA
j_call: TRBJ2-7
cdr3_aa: CASSESFRNGLSEQYF
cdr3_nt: TGCGCCAGCAGTGAGTCCTTCCGGAACGGGCTGTCCGAGCAGTACTTC

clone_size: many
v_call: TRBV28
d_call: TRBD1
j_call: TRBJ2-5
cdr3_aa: CASSLSWTGPGETQYF
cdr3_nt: TGTGCCAGCAGTTTATCCTGGACAGGGCCCGGAGAGACCCAGTACTTC

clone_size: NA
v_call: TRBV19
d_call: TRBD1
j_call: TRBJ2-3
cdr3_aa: CASSGDSSDTQYF
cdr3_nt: TGTGCCAGTAGTGGGGACAGTTCAGATACGCAGTATTTT

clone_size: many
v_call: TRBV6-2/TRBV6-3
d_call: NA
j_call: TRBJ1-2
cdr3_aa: CASSYAQGYGYTF
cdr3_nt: TGTGCCAGCAGTTATGCCCAGGGTTATGGCTACACCTTC

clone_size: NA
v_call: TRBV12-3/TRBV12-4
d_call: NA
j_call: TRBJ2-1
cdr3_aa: CASSLGQGHNEQFF
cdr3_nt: TGTGCCAGCAGTTTAGGCCAGGGACACAATGAGCAGTTCTTC

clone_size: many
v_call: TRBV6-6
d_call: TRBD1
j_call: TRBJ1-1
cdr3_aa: CASSYSPPGQGRAEAFF
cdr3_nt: TGTGCCAGCAGTTACTCGCCCCCGGGACAGGGAAGGGCTGAAGCTTTCTTT

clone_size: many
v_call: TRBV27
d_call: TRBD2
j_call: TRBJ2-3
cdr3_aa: CASSLPASGQDTQYF
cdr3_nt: TGTGCCAGCAGTTTACCGGCTAGCGGGCAGGATACGCAGTATTTT